A single T cell receptor (beta chain) is shown here with its context. The germline V gene has CDR1 ENHRY and CDR2 SYGVKD. This CDR3 is 17 amino acids long. After removal of 10 bases from V and 0 bases from J, the junction contained 15 bases not matched to a gene. In the study's own analysis: Amplifying reference gene primers gave estimates of nucleated cell counts. Sequencing was performed with immunoSEQ multiplex PCR; in TCRdb, only in-frame clones are kept and a portion is missing. Clonal size and the V and J genes are those of that table, whereas D and trimming came from the DNA. The data show 190,000 or so clones, with about three quarters seen just once and about 3% held by the top ten. The data stem from a study of blood T cell repertoires in COVID-19.

The chain joins TRBV10-3 to TRBJ2-7; 10 positions match TRBD1. The TCR comes from a woman of 80 years or more with active or convalescent COVID-19. Material for sequencing was peripheral blood. The DNA for the CDR3 is TGTGCCACCCGTACTGCGGGGACAGGGGCCATCTCCTACGAGCAGTACTTC. Translation: CATRTAGTGAISYEQYF.